This T cell receptor (beta chain) stems from a study of T cell changes during pregnancy in multiple sclerosis. Unmatched junction bases numbered 4, after V lost 4 bases and J lost 0 bases. The CDR3 length is 16 residues. Germline assignment: CDR1 MNHNY and CDR2 SVGAGI (reference sequence). Using immunoSEQ multiplex PCR, the repertoire was profiled, and TCRdb retains in-frame clones only, with some absent. The repertoire consists of 40,000 to 55,000 clones, with 75% to 95% occurring once and the leading ten covering around 10%. The gene calls are TRBV6-6 and TRBJ2-3, with 10 bases matching TRBD2. The specimen comprised CD8+ T cells from peripheral blood mononuclear cells, sampled after pregnancy. The receptor comes from a female donor with multiple sclerosis, enrolled in a pregnancy study. The DNA for the CDR3 is TGTGCCAGCAGTTCCCCTAGCGGGAGTAGCACAGATACGCAGTATTTT. This codes for CASSSPSGSSTDTQYF.